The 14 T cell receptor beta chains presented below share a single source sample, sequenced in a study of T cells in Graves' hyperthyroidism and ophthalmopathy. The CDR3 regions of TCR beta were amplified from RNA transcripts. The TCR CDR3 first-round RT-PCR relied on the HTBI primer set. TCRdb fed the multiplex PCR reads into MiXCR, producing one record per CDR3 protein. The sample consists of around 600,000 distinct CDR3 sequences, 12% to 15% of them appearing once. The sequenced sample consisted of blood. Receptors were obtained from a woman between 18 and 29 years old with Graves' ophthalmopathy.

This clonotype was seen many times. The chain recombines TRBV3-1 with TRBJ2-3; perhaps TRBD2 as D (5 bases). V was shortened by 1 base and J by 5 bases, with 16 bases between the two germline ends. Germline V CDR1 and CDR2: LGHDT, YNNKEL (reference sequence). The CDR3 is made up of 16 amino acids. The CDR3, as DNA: TGTGCCAGCAGCCAAGTCCGGGCGGTTGAGGGAGATACGCAGTATTTT. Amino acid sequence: CASSQVRAVEGDTQYF.

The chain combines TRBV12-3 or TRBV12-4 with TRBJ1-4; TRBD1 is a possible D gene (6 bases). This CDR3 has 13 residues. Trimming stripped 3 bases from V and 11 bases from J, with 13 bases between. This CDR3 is CASSFNRVAKLFF. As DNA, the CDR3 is TGTGCCAGCAGTTTCAACAGGGTGGCCAAACTGTTTTTT.

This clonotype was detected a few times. The CDR3 loop reads CASTLPKFLALAADTQYF. CDR3 in DNA: TGTGCCAGTACCCTACCAAAGTTTCTAGCGTTGGCGGCAGATACGCAGTATTTT. The rearrangement uses TRBV19 and TRBJ2-3, with TRBD2 as a possible D gene (6 bases). The V end was cut by 7 bases, the J end by 4 bases, with 27 bases between. The CDR3 is 18 residues long. Germline V lookup: CDR1 LNHDA, CDR2 SQIVND (reference sequence).

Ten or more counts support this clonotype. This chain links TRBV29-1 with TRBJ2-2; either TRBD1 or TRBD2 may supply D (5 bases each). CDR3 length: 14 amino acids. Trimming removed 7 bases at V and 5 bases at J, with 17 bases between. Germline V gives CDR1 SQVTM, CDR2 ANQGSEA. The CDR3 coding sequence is TGCAGCGCCAAACTAGTTAGGGGTACCGGGGAGCTGTTTTTT. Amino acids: CSAKLVRGTGELFF.

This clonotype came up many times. The CDR3 DNA follows: TGTGCCAGCAGCCACCTACTCCGGGAGGATGTCGGCAATGAGCAGTTCTTC. It is translated as CASSHLLREDVGNEQFF. The V call is TRBV3-1, the J call TRBJ2-1, with TRBD2 matching over 7 bases. Germline V gives CDR1 LGHDT, CDR2 YNNKEL (reference sequence). The CDR3 is made up of 17 amino acids. The V and J ends lost 3 bases and 6 bases, in that order; junction bases with no gene match: 14.

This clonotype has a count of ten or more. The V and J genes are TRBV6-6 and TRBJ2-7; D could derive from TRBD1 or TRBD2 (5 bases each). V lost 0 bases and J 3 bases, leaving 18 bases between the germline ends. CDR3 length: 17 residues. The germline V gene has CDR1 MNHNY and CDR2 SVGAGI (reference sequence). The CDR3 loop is CASSYSIPGPRFYEQYF. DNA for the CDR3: TGTGCCAGCAGTTACTCTATACCGGGACCAAGGTTCTACGAGCAGTACTTC.

CDR3 amino acids: CASSYLPRREASMYQETQYF. CDR3 bases: TGTGCCAGCAGTTATCTCCCTCGGCGGGAGGCCTCAATGTACCAAGAGACCCAGTACTTC. The V call is TRBV6-5, the J call TRBJ2-5, with 8 positions matching TRBD2. Per the germline V gene, CDR1 is MNHEY and CDR2 is SVGAGI. Trimming at V came to 3 bases and at J to 0 bases, leaving 18 bases not matched to a gene. This CDR3 has 20 residues.

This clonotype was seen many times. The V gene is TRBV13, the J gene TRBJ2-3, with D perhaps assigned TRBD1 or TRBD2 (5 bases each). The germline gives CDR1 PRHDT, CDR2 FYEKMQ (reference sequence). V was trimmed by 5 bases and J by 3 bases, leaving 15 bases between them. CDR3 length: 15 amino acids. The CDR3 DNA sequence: TGTGCCAGCAGCCTCGGGACCGAGTCTACAGATACGCAGTATTTT. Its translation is CASSLGTESTDTQYF.

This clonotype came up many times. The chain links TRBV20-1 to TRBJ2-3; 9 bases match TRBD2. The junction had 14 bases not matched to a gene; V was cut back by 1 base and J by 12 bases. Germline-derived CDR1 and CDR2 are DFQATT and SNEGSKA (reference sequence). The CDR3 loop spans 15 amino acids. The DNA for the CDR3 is TGCAGTGCTAGAGGCTTCTCTTGGGGGACTAGCCTACAGTATTTT. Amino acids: CSARGFSWGTSLQYF.

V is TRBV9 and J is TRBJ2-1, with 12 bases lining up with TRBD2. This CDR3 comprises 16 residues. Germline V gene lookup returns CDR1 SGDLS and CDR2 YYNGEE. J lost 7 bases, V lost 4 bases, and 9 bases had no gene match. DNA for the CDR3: TGTGCCAGCAGCTCGATCTCTAGCGGGAGGGGGAATGAGCAGTTCTTC. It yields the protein CASSSISSGRGNEQFF.

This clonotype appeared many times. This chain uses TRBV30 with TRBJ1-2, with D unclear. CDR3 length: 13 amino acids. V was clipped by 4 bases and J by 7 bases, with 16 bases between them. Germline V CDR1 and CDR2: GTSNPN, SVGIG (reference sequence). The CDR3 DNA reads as TGTGCCTGGAATCCAACCGTTACCCCTGGCTACACCTTC. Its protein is CAWNPTVTPGYTF.

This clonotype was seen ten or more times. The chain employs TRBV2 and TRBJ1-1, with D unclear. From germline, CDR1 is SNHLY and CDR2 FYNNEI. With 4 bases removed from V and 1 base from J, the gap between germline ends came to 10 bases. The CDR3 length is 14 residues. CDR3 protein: CASSGGMRNTEAFF. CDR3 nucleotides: TGTGCCAGCAGTGGAGGGATGCGGAACACTGAAGCTTTCTTT.

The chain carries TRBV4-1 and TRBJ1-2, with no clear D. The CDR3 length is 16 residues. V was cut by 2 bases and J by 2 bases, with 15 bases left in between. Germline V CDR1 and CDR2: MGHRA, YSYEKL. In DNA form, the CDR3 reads TGCGCCAGCAGCCAACAGAGGTTCAGTAACAACTATGGCTACACCTTC. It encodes CASSQQRFSNNYGYTF.

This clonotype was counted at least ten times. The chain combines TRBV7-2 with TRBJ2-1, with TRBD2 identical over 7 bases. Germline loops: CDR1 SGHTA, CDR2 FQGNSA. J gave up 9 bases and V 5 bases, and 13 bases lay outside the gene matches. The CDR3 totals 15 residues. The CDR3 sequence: CASSPTWGGGGEQFF. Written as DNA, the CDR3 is TGTGCCAGCAGCCCGACCTGGGGTGGGGGGGGTGAGCAGTTCTTC.